One T cell receptor (beta chain) is described in this entry. Its antigen is currently unknown. This CDR3 is missing its conserved last phenylalanine or tryptophan, likely due to a read error. This entry belongs to a study of tumor and adjacent non-tumor tissue in lung cancer. Study context: There were some 11 adenocarcinoma, a couple of squamous cell carcinoma and 1 small cell lung cancer cases. The patients, 10 to 11 men and about five women, were roughly 30 to 80 with stage I to III disease.

Germline V CDR1 and CDR2: SGHAT, FQDESV (reference sequence). This CDR3 region has 12 residues. Study-wide results and caveats: In normal lung, the top 100 clones were significantly more dominant than in tumor. TCR diversity was significantly greater in tumor than normal lung tissue.

The template was RNA from unsorted bulk tissue. The library came from three nested PCR rounds adapted from ARM-PCR protocols. TCRdb independently ran MiXCR on the multiplex PCR reads; one entry per CDR3 protein. This table has 68,000 or so distinct CDR3 sequences, about 61% appearing once. The chain employs TRBV11-1 and TRBJ1-1; no clear D gene. Sequenced material: lung tumor tissue. The sequence derives from a man in his fifties with non-small cell lung cancer. Here the CDR3 reads CASTPKSTQAFY. CDR3 sequence (DNA): TGTGCCAGCACCCCCAAGAGCACTCAAGCTTTCTAT.